A single sample is the source of the 28 T cell receptor beta chains below, sequenced in a study of blood T cell repertoires in COVID-19. Method: immunoSEQ multiplex PCR; TCRdb's copy keeps in-frame clones and lacks some. The repertoire has about 180,000 clones, approximately 85% of them found once; the top ten carry more than 2.5%. Sequencing was performed on peripheral blood. The receptors originated from a man in his sixties with acute or convalescent COVID-19.

On this clone itself: Other DNA sequences in this specimen translate into the identical CDR3. The V call is TRBV28, the J call TRBJ1-5; 10 bases are shared with TRBD1. The germline gives CDR1 MDHEN, CDR2 SYDVKM. The V gene end was trimmed by 1 base and the J gene end by 3 bases; junction bases not matched to a gene: 6. The CDR3 covers 17 residues. CDR3 region: CASSLYGTGASNQPQHF. DNA of the CDR3: TGTGCCAGCAGTTTATATGGGACAGGGGCGTCCAATCAGCCCCAGCATTTT. The full variable domain, with the rest looked up from reference TRBV28 and TRBJ1-5, is DVKVTQSSRYLVKRTGEKVFLECVQDMDHENMFWYRQDPGLGLRLIYFSYDVKMKEKGDIPEGYSVSREKKERFSLILESASTNQTSMYLCASSLYGTGASNQPQHFGDGTRLSIL.

The rearrangement joins TRBV27 to TRBJ1-1, with 7 bases aligning to TRBD1. Germline CDR1 is MNHEY and CDR2 is SMNVEV (reference sequence). Trimming at V came to 7 bases and at J to 0 bases, leaving 5 bases not matched to a gene. This CDR3 has 14 amino acids. CDR3 residues: CASKNRGMNTEAFF. The CDR3 bases are TGTGCCAGCAAAAACAGGGGAATGAACACTGAAGCTTTCTTT.

The chain recombines TRBV2 with TRBJ1-1; a weak D match, TRBD1 (5 bases). Per germline, CDR1 SNHLY and CDR2 FYNNEI. This CDR3 is built from 13 residues. V was pared by 0 bases and J by 11 bases, with 13 bases between. In DNA form, the CDR3 reads TGTGCCAGCAGTGAAGCGGGGACTAGGTATGCTTTCTTT. As protein: CASSEAGTRYAFF.

The chain employs TRBV6-1 and TRBJ2-1, with 10 bases that match TRBD2. The ends lost 0 bases at V and 9 bases at J; junction bases unmatched: 14. This CDR3 region has 18 residues. Germline loops: CDR1 MNHNS, CDR2 SASEGT. The CDR3 loop reads CASSEALRGASGRGEQFF. The CDR3, as DNA: TGTGCCAGCAGTGAAGCCCTCCGGGGGGCCAGCGGGAGGGGTGAGCAGTTCTTC.

The chain links TRBV5-4 to TRBJ1-1; 7 nucleotides agree with TRBD1. Per germline, CDR1 SGHNT and CDR2 YYREEE (reference sequence). The CDR3 loop spans 13 amino acids. Trimming cost V 3 bases and J 5 bases; bases outside gene matches: 4. CDR3 DNA sequence: TGTGCCAGCAGCTCGGGACAGAGAACTGAAGCTTTCTTT. Its translation is CASSSGQRTEAFF.

The chain uses TRBV27 and TRBJ2-7, with 10 bases identical to TRBD2. Trimming at V came to 4 bases and at J to 2 bases, leaving 5 bases not matched to a gene. CDR3 length: 15 amino acids. Germline V gene lookup returns CDR1 MNHEY and CDR2 SMNVEV (reference sequence). For the CDR3, the DNA is TGTGCCAGCAGTTCCCCCGGGACTAGCGCCTACGAGCAGTACTTC. Protein: CASSSPGTSAYEQYF.

This rearrangement joins TRBV19 to TRBJ2-2; the match to TRBD2 covers 15 bases. The CDR3 has 16 residues. Unmatched junction bases numbered 4, after V lost 6 bases and J lost 5 bases. Germline assignment: CDR1 LNHDA and CDR2 SQIVND (reference sequence). This CDR3 reads CASSEGLAGGTGELFF. In DNA, the CDR3 is TGTGCCAGTAGCGAGGGACTAGCGGGAGGTACCGGGGAGCTGTTTTTT.

The chain couples TRBV28 to TRBJ2-1, with 9 nucleotides matching TRBD1. The CDR3 has 15 residues. The V and J ends lost 2 bases and 6 bases, in that order; junction bases with no gene match: 5. Germline lookup yields CDR1 MDHEN and CDR2 SYDVKM. CDR3 sequence (DNA): TGTGCCAGCAGTTTAATCCTGGGACAGGGCAATGAGCAGTTCTTC. It encodes CASSLILGQGNEQFF.

This chain links TRBV6-6 with TRBJ1-2, with 8 bases identical to TRBD1. The CDR3 is 16 amino acids. V was pared by 2 bases and J by 2 bases, with 7 bases of the junction left unmatched. Germline values: CDR1 MNHNY, CDR2 SVGAGI (reference sequence). The CDR3 DNA reads as TGTGCCAGCAGTTACAGCAGGGGGCGAGGGAACTATGGCTACACCTTC. Translation gives CASSYSRGRGNYGYTF.

CDR3 nucleotide sequence: TGTGCCAGCAGCCCCGGGACTAGCGGAAGCTCCTACGAGCAGTACTTC. Translated: CASSPGTSGSSYEQYF. The chain employs TRBV3-1 (or the pseudogene TRBV3-2) and TRBJ2-7, with 11 bases aligning to TRBD2. CDR1 and CDR2 from the germline V gene are LGHDT and YNNKEL (reference sequence). CDR3 length: 16 amino acids. With V trimmed by 4 bases and J by 0 bases, 5 bases remained unmatched.

V gene TRBV19 combines with J gene TRBJ1-1; D is ambiguous. Deletions cut 7 bases from V and 2 bases from J, with 11 bases between. The CDR3 has 13 residues. Germline loops: CDR1 LNHDA, CDR2 SQIVND (reference sequence). CDR3 in amino acids: CASTFGVNTEAFF. CDR3 DNA sequence: TGTGCCAGTACTTTCGGGGTAAACACTGAAGCTTTCTTT.

This clone was counted a single time. The chain has TRBV2 and TRBJ2-2; no firm D call. CDR1 is SNHLY and CDR2 is FYNNEI in the germline V gene. V was pared by 3 bases and J by 16 bases, with 12 bases between. The CDR3 runs to 11 residues. The CDR3 DNA follows: TGTGCCAGCAGTGACGAATCCGCGCGGTTTTTT. This sequence encodes CASSDESARFF. Combining the CDR3 with reference TRBV2 and TRBJ2-2 gives the whole variable domain EPEVTQTPSHQVTQMGQEVILRCVPISNHLYFYWYRQILGQKVEFLVSFYNNEISEKSEIFDDQFSVERPDGSNFTLKIRSTKLEDSAMYFCASSDESARFFGEGSRLTVL.

The chain uses TRBV6-5 and TRBJ2-3; 9 bases are shared with TRBD2. V shed 6 bases and J 5 bases; nucleotides not matched to a gene: 9. This CDR3 has 15 residues. Germline V gives CDR1 MNHEY, CDR2 SVGAGI. CDR3 nucleotide sequence: TGTGCCAGCAGGCGTAGCGGGAGTAGAGGAGATACGCAGTATTTT. Translating it yields CASRRSGSRGDTQYF.

CDR3 sequence: CASGLSGKRKLFF. The CDR3 bases are TGTGCTAGTGGTTTGTCAGGAAAACGGAAACTGTTTTTT. V gene TRBV12-5 combines with J gene TRBJ1-4; D uncertain. The V gene lost 2 bases and the J gene lost 11 bases, with 12 bases spanning the gap. This CDR3 contains 13 residues. Germline CDR1 reads LGHNT; CDR2 reads FRNRAP.

This clone is a singleton in its sample. The V and J genes are TRBV7-9 and TRBJ2-1; 7 bases line up with TRBD2. This CDR3 region has 16 residues. V lost 4 bases to trimming and J lost 0 bases; unmatched junction nucleotides: 6. Germline V CDR1 and CDR2: SEHNR, FQNEAQ (reference sequence). The CDR3 loop reads CASSSALAASYNEQFF. The CDR3 DNA is TGTGCCAGCAGCTCCGCCCTAGCGGCCTCCTACAATGAGCAGTTCTTC.

This clone appeared a few times. The DNA for the CDR3 is TGCGCCAGCAGCTTGGTGGGACAGATTAACACCGGGGAGCTGTTTTTT. Residues: CASSLVGQINTGELFF. The chain has TRBV5-1 and TRBJ2-2; 7 bases fit TRBD1. The V segment lost 0 bases and the J segment 2 bases; nucleotides outside the gene matches: 4. Looked up from germline, CDR1 is SGHRS and CDR2 is YFSETQ. This CDR3 has 16 amino acids.

The chain uses TRBV9 and TRBJ2-7; a weak D match, TRBD2 (5 bases). The germline V and J ends were trimmed by 4 bases and 1 base, with 15 bases remaining between them. Germline CDR1 reads SGDLS; CDR2 reads YYNGEE. The CDR3 runs to 15 residues. The CDR3 reads CASSPGNSGSYEQYF. The CDR3, as DNA: TGTGCCAGCAGCCCCGGGAACAGTGGGTCCTACGAGCAGTACTTC. Full variable domain (outside the CDR3, taken from reference TRBV9 and TRBJ2-7): DSGVTQTPKHLITATGQRVTLRCSPRSGDLSVYWYQQSLDQGLQFLIQYYNGEERAKGNILERFSAQQFPDLHSELNLSSLELGDSALYFCASSPGNSGSYEQYFGPGTRLTVT.

This clone was picked up one time. The rearrangement links TRBV27 to TRBJ2-7, with 8 positions matching TRBD1. After removal of 5 bases from V and 2 bases from J, the junction contained 8 bases not matched to a gene. The CDR3 has 15 amino acids. Germline V gene data show CDR1 as MNHEY and CDR2 as SMNVEV (reference sequence). The CDR3 sequence is CASSVGQAWPYEQYF. The CDR3 region has the DNA TGTGCCAGCAGTGTGGGACAGGCGTGGCCCTACGAGCAGTACTTC.

The chain recombines TRBV24-1 with TRBJ1-1; 12 nucleotides line up with TRBD1. This CDR3 is 17 amino acids long. V was pared by 0 bases and J by 4 bases, with 5 bases of the junction left unmatched. Per the germline V gene, CDR1 is KGHDR and CDR2 is SFDVKD. The CDR3 sequence is CATSDLWDRGRSTEAFF. In nucleotides, the CDR3 is TGTGCCACCAGTGATTTGTGGGACAGGGGGCGAAGCACTGAAGCTTTCTTT.

The chain employs TRBV28 and TRBJ2-7, with 11 bases matching TRBD2. Germline V gene data show CDR1 as MDHEN and CDR2 as SYDVKM. J lost 2 bases, V lost 6 bases, and 6 bases had no gene match. The CDR3 covers 15 residues. In DNA form, the CDR3 reads TGTGCCAGCAGGCCTACTAGCGGGAGTCCCTACGAGCAGTACTTC. It encodes CASRPTSGSPYEQYF.

The DNA of the CDR3 is TGCGCCAGCAGCCGGGATTGGGGGGAAACTGAAGCTTTCTTT. The encoded protein is CASSRDWGETEAFF. The chain uses TRBV5-1 and TRBJ1-1, with D possibly matching TRBD1 (5 bases). The CDR3 runs 14 residues. Trimming took 4 bases from V and 5 from J, leaving 15 bases between them. Germline V gene lookup returns CDR1 SGHRS and CDR2 YFSETQ. Full variable domain (remainder filled in from reference TRBV5-1 and TRBJ1-1): KAGVTQTPRYLIKTRGQQVTLSCSPISGHRSVSWYQQTPGQGLQFLFEYFSETQRNKGNFPGRFSGRQFSNSRSEMNVSTLELGDSALYLCASSRDWGETEAFFGQGTRLTVV.

V is TRBV27 and J is TRBJ1-6, with D possibly being TRBD1 (5 bases). The CDR3 totals 16 residues. The V gene lost 2 bases and the J gene lost 7 bases, with 15 bases spanning the gap. Germline CDR1 MNHEY, CDR2 SMNVEV (reference sequence). This CDR3 reads CASSLRLQGGNSPLHF. DNA of the CDR3: TGTGCCAGCAGTTTAAGGTTGCAGGGAGGAAATTCACCCCTCCACTTT.

The chain carries TRBV3-1 (or the pseudogene TRBV3-2) and TRBJ2-1, with 8 bases fitting TRBD2. The CDR3 consists of 15 residues. J lost 7 bases, V lost 1 base, and 6 bases had no gene match. Germline CDR1 and CDR2: LGHDT and YNNKEL (reference sequence). CDR3: CASSQGAGGWNEQFF. The CDR3 region has the DNA TGTGCCAGCAGCCAAGGCGCGGGAGGCTGGAATGAGCAGTTCTTC.

The chain joins TRBV12-3 or TRBV12-4 to TRBJ1-1; no definite D call. The CDR3 sequence is 13 residues long. V was pared by 3 bases and J by 1 base, with 6 bases between. CDR3 sequence: CASSLGTNTEAFF. CDR3 sequence (DNA): TGTGCCAGCAGTTTGGGCACGAACACTGAAGCTTTCTTT.

V and J are TRBV5-1 and TRBJ2-3, with D hard to call. Germline CDR1 SGHRS, CDR2 YFSETQ. The CDR3 totals 16 residues. V lost 4 bases to trimming and J lost 1 base, with 16 bases between them. The CDR3 sequence is CASSAQGGARTDTQYF. The CDR3 DNA reads as TGCGCCAGCAGCGCCCAAGGCGGCGCTCGCACAGATACGCAGTATTTT.

The chain combines TRBV28 with TRBJ2-1, with 10 bases lining up with TRBD2. CDR1 MDHEN and CDR2 SYDVKM come from the germline V gene. The CDR3 length is 17 residues. V shed 6 bases and J 8 bases; nucleotides not matched to a gene: 16. CDR3 amino acids: CASSTLAGVVGSDEQFF. In DNA, the CDR3 is TGTGCCAGCAGCACTCTAGCGGGAGTGGTCGGGTCCGATGAGCAGTTCTTC.

The J gene is TRBJ1-1, the V gene TRBV7-2; D is perhaps TRBD1 (5 bases). Germline V gene sequence: CDR1 SGHTA, CDR2 FQGNSA. This CDR3 is 13 amino acids long. Trimming left V 7 bases short and J 0 bases short, with 9 bases between. CDR3 sequence: CASIRQMNTEAFF. The CDR3 coding sequence is TGTGCCAGCATCAGACAGATGAACACTGAAGCTTTCTTT. The full variable domain, completed using reference TRBV7-2 and TRBJ1-1, is GAGVSQSPSNKVTEKGKDVELRCDPISGHTALYWYRQSLGQGLEFLIYFQGNSAPDKSGLPSDRFSAERTGGSVSTLTIQRTQQEDSAVYLCASIRQMNTEAFFGQGTRLTVV.

The chain uses TRBV9 and TRBJ1-4, with 9 nucleotides matching TRBD1. The CDR3 is made up of 17 amino acids. V gave up 4 bases and J gave up 6 bases; unmatched junction bases: 13. The germline CDR1 and CDR2 sequences are SGDLS and YYNGEE. CDR3: CASSTSPGQGRDEKLFF. The CDR3 DNA reads TGTGCCAGCAGCACCTCCCCGGGACAGGGCAGGGATGAAAAACTGTTTTTT.